This TCR beta chain was sequenced during a study of T cells after yellow fever vaccination. For the study at large: Preparation of fractions with low cell numbers was performed using SMART-Seq v4 Ultra Low Input.

Synthesis of TCR cDNA relied on 5'RACE template switching, which attached a universal primer site and UMIs. TCRdb used MiXCR to reprocess the 5' RACE reads, holding one entry per CDR3 protein. The sample holds 150,000 to 200,000 distinct CDR3 sequences; about a tenth are singletons and the top ten take about 40%. This clonotype was seen a handful of times. This TCR derives from a man younger than 30 who received the YFV17D yellow fever vaccine. The material was CD8+ T cells sorted from PBMCs, obtained 45 days after the yellow fever booster vaccination.

The CDR3 protein is CASSEGGVDEQYV. CDR3 coding DNA: TGTGCCAGCAGCGAAGGCGGAGTCGACGAGCAGTACGTC. V and J are TRBV7-9 and TRBJ2-7; D remains ambiguous. This CDR3 has 13 amino acids. Trimming left V 5 bases short and J 5 bases short, with 13 bases between. Looked up from germline, CDR1 is SEHNR and CDR2 is FQNEAQ (reference sequence).